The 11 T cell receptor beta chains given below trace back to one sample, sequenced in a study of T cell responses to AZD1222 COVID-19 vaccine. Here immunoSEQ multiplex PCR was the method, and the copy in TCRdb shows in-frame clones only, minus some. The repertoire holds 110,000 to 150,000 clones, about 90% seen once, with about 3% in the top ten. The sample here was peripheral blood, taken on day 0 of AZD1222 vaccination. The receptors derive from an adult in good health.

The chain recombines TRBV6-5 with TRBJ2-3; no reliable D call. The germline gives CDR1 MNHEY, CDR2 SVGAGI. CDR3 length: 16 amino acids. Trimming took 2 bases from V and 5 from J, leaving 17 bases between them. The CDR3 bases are TGTGCCAGCAGTTACCCAGTAGACCCCACCGGAGATACGCAGTATTTT. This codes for CASSYPVDPTGDTQYF.

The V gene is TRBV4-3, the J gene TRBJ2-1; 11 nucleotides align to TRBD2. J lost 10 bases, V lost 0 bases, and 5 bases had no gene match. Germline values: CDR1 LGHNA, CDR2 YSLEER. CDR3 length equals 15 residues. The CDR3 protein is CASSQDGLAGVEQFF. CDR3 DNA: TGCGCCAGCAGCCAAGATGGACTAGCGGGCGTGGAGCAGTTCTTC.

The CDR3 spells CASSNNPSGVNTEAFF. The DNA of the CDR3 is TGTGCCAGCAGCAACAACCCCTCAGGGGTGAACACTGAAGCTTTCTTT. The gene calls are TRBV9 and TRBJ1-1; perhaps TRBD1 as D (6 bases). The germline V gene encodes CDR1 SGDLS and CDR2 YYNGEE. V lost 4 bases, J lost 0 bases, and 16 bases lay in between. The CDR3 runs to 16 residues. Drawing the rest from reference TRBV9 and TRBJ1-1, the complete variable domain is DSGVTQTPKHLITATGQRVTLRCSPRSGDLSVYWYQQSLDQGLQFLIQYYNGEERAKGNILERFSAQQFPDLHSELNLSSLELGDSALYFCASSNNPSGVNTEAFFGQGTRLTVV.

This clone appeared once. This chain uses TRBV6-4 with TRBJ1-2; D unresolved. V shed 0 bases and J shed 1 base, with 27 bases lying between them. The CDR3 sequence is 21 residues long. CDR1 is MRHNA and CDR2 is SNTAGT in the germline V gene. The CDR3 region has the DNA TGTGCCAGCAGTGACTCCTCCCCGGAAGGGCAGACGAGTACCTTTAACTATGGCTACACCTTC. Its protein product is CASSDSSPEGQTSTFNYGYTF.

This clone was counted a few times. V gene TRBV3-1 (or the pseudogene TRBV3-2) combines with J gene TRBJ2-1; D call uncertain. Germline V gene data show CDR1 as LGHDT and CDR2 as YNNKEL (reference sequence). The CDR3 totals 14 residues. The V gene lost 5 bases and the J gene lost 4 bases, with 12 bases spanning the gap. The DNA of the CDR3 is TGTGCCAGCAGCTACCTTGGACGGTACAATGAGCAGTTCTTC. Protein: CASSYLGRYNEQFF.

For the CDR3, the DNA is TGTGCCAGCAGTGCCGGGACGCCCAGCACAGATACGCAGTATTTT. Protein sequence: CASSAGTPSTDTQYF. V usage is TRBV3-1 (or the pseudogene TRBV3-2) and J usage is TRBJ2-3; D may be TRBD1 or TRBD2 (5 bases each). Germline V gene lookup returns CDR1 LGHDT and CDR2 YNNKEL (reference sequence). Trimming left V 6 bases short and J 0 bases short, with 13 bases between. The CDR3 length is 15 residues.

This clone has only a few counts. DNA for the CDR3: TGTGCCAGCTCATCAACTAGCGGCACTAGCACAGATACGCAGTATTTT. Its translation is CASSSTSGTSTDTQYF. This sequence joins TRBV18 and TRBJ2-3; 8 nucleotides line up with TRBD2. After removal of 5 bases from V and 0 bases from J, the junction contained 7 bases not matched to a gene. Germline V gene sequence: CDR1 KGHSH, CDR2 LQKENI. The CDR3 runs 16 residues.

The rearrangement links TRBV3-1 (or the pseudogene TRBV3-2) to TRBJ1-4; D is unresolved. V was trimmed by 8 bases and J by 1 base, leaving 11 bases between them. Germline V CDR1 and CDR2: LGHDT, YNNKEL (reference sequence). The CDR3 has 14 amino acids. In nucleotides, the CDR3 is TGTGCCAGCGGTCCGGGTTTAACTAATGAAAAACTGTTTTTT. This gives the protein CASGPGLTNEKLFF.

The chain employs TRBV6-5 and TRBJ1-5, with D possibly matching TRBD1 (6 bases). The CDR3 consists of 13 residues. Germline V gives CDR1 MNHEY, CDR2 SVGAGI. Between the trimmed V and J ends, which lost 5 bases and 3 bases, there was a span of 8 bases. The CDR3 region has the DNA TGTGCCAGCAGTCGACAGGTCAATCAGCCCCAGCATTTT. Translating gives CASSRQVNQPQHF.

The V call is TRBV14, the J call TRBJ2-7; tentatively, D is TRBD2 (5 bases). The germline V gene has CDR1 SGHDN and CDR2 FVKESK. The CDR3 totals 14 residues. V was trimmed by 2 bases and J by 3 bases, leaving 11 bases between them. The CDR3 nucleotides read TGTGCCAGCAGCCAAACCGTTCGGGGCTACGAGCAGTACTTC. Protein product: CASSQTVRGYEQYF.

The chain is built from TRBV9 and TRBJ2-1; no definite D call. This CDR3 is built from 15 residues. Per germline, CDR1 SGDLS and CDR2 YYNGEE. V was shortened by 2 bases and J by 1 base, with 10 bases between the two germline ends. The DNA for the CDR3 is TGTGCCAGCAGCGTCAGTGGATTATCCTACAATGAGCAGTTCTTC. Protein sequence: CASSVSGLSYNEQFF. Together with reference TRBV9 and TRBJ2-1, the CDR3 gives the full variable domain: DSGVTQTPKHLITATGQRVTLRCSPRSGDLSVYWYQQSLDQGLQFLIQYYNGEERAKGNILERFSAQQFPDLHSELNLSSLELGDSALYFCASSVSGLSYNEQFFGPGTRLTVL.